What follows are 27 T cell receptor beta chains derived from one specimen sequenced in a study of blood T cell repertoires in COVID-19 (dated by TCRdb to 2018 to 2020). The library was generated by the immunoSEQ multiplex PCR assay. Imported from immuneACCESS, the table was reduced by TCRdb to in-frame sequences with V and J called. These copies leave out some clones; in studies compared against another copy, an unresolved V gene accounts for under half, and the cause of the remainder is not known. The sample contains about 330,000 clones, more than 70% of them found a single time. Of the sample, approximately 5% falls within the top ten clones. The sequencing input was PBMCs or T cells enriched from blood (not recorded which). The receptor set was obtained from a woman in her 30s who had recovered from COVID-19.

This chain links TRBV15 with TRBJ1-2; 8 nucleotides align to TRBD1. Germline trimming cut 5 bases from V and 8 bases from J; bases unmatched to any gene: 7. This CDR3 comprises 13 residues. Germline V gives CDR1 LNHNV, CDR2 YYDKDF (reference sequence). The CDR3 region is CATSFPDREGYTF. Written as DNA, the CDR3 is TGTGCCACCAGCTTCCCGGACAGGGAAGGCTACACCTTC. Drawing the rest from reference TRBV15 and TRBJ1-2, the complete variable domain is DAMVIQNPRYQVTQFGKPVTLSCSQTLNHNVMYWYQQKSSQAPKLLFHYYDKDFNNEADTPDNFQSRRPNTSFCFLDIRSPGLGDTAMYLCATSFPDREGYTFGSGTRLTVV.

The chain couples TRBV6-5 to TRBJ1-6; 7 bases are shared with TRBD1. CDR3 size: 14 residues. J lost 9 bases, V lost 7 bases, and 9 bases had no gene match. Per germline, CDR1 MNHEY and CDR2 SVGAGI. CDR3 coding DNA: TGTGCCAGCACCTCGGGACAGACAATTTCACCCCTCCACTTT. As protein: CASTSGQTISPLHF.

CDR3 DNA: TGTGCCAGCAGGGAGAGACAGGGAGGCAATCAGCCCCAGCATTTT. Its protein is CASRERQGGNQPQHF. The J gene is TRBJ1-5, the V gene TRBV2; 7 nucleotides agree with TRBD1. The CDR3 extends over 15 amino acids. In germline, CDR1 is SNHLY, CDR2 FYNNEI. After removal of 6 bases from V and 2 bases from J, the junction contained 7 bases not matched to a gene.

The J gene is TRBJ1-3, the V gene TRBV7-9; D possibly corresponds to TRBD1 (6 bases). The CDR3 sequence is 14 residues long. Germline V gene sequence: CDR1 SEHNR, CDR2 FQNEAQ (reference sequence). The V and J ends lost 5 bases and 0 bases respectively, with 8 bases between them. The CDR3 DNA sequence: TGTGCCAGCAGCCGGACAGTCTCTGGAAACACCATATATTTT. Its protein product is CASSRTVSGNTIYF.

The chain employs TRBV6-2 or TRBV6-3 and TRBJ1-4, with 7 nucleotides matching TRBD1. CDR1 and CDR2 from the germline V gene are MNHEY and SVGEGT. Trimming removed 4 bases from V and 7 bases from J; junction bases left unmatched: 15. This CDR3 is built from 17 residues. The CDR3: CASSSAGTVAVGEKLFF. CDR3 bases: TGTGCCAGCAGTTCCGCCGGGACAGTCGCGGTCGGTGAAAAACTGTTTTTT.

This clone is a singleton in its sample. The chain couples TRBV7-2 to TRBJ2-5; perhaps TRBD2 as D (6 bases). Germline CDR1 SGHTA, CDR2 FQGNSA. Deletions cut 4 bases from V and 5 bases from J, with 14 bases between. The CDR3 spans 14 residues. In DNA, the CDR3 is TGTGCCAGCAGCTCCCCCAGCGGGCGGGAGACCCAGTACTTC. It is translated as CASSSPSGRETQYF.

The CDR3 DNA is TGTGCCAGCAGCTCCCTGCTAGGAACCAGGGCTCCCCAAGAGACCCAGTACTTC. Protein sequence: CASSSLLGTRAPQETQYF. This chain uses TRBV5-4 with TRBJ2-5; D perhaps matches TRBD1 (5 bases). The V gene lost 3 bases and the J gene lost 1 base, with 22 bases spanning the gap. Germline CDR1 and CDR2: SGHNT and YYREEE (reference sequence). This CDR3 spans 18 amino acids.

This clone was counted a few times. This rearrangement joins TRBV11-2 to TRBJ1-2, with D perhaps TRBD1 (5 bases). Germline CDR1 is SGHAT and CDR2 is FQNNGV. The CDR3 totals 15 residues. With 6 bases removed from V and 5 bases from J, the gap between germline ends came to 19 bases. CDR3 bases: TGTGCCAGCAGTAATACAGGTTCGGGCCTATATGGCTACACCTTC. Its translation: CASSNTGSGLYGYTF.

This clone was seen a handful of times. This sample also contains other DNA sequences that code for the same CDR3. The rearrangement joins TRBV7-8 to TRBJ2-5; D is perhaps TRBD1 (6 bases). The CDR3 is 15 amino acids. Germline lookup yields CDR1 SGHVS and CDR2 FQNEAQ. Between the trimmed V and J ends, which lost 1 base and 1 base, there was a span of 10 bases. Here the CDR3 DNA reads TGTGCCAGCAGCTTAGTGGGGGCAGTCCAAGAGACCCAGTACTTC. Amino acids: CASSLVGAVQETQYF.

The chain links TRBV6-1 to TRBJ2-2, with 9 bases lining up with TRBD1. The CDR3 spans 15 residues. Per the germline V gene, CDR1 is MNHNS and CDR2 is SASEGT. V trimming: 3 bases; J trimming: 4 bases; junction bases outside the gene matches: 3. The CDR3 loop reads CASSEDRGFTGELFF. Written as DNA, the CDR3 is TGTGCCAGCAGTGAGGACAGGGGCTTCACCGGGGAGCTGTTTTTT.

The rearrangement links TRBV7-9 to TRBJ1-5; D perhaps matches TRBD1 (5 bases). Germline V gene data show CDR1 as SEHNR and CDR2 as FQNEAQ (reference sequence). V was cut by 4 bases and J by 0 bases, with 16 bases left in between. CDR3 length: 17 residues. The CDR3 loop reads CASSSFFDSYSNQPQHF. The CDR3 DNA sequence: TGTGCCAGCAGCTCCTTCTTCGACAGCTATAGCAATCAGCCCCAGCATTTT.

This rearrangement joins TRBV5-1 to TRBJ2-1; maybe TRBD2 (6 bases). The V and J ends lost 3 bases and 2 bases respectively, with 12 bases between them. Germline V CDR1 and CDR2: SGHRS, YFSETQ. The CDR3 is 15 residues long. This CDR3 reads CASSSGTHAYNEQFF. For the CDR3, the DNA is TGCGCCAGCAGCTCCGGGACTCATGCCTACAATGAGCAGTTCTTC.

J is TRBJ1-6 and V is TRBV6-2 or TRBV6-3; 9 bases match TRBD1. This CDR3 spans 18 amino acids. Germline V gene data show CDR1 as MNHEY and CDR2 as SVGEGT. V was pared by 5 bases and J by 1 base, with 9 bases of the junction left unmatched. The CDR3 here is CASSDRRDRASYNSPLHF. As DNA, the CDR3 is TGTGCCAGCAGTGACCGCCGGGACAGGGCTTCCTATAATTCACCCCTCCACTTT.

V usage is TRBV13 and J usage is TRBJ2-3; perhaps TRBD1 as D (7 bases). The V and J ends lost 1 base and 9 bases respectively, with 14 bases between them. This CDR3 contains 14 residues. Germline V CDR1 and CDR2: PRHDT, FYEKMQ (reference sequence). In nucleotides, the CDR3 is TGTGCCAGCAGCTTAGCAGGGGGGAGAGACACGCAGTATTTT. As protein: CASSLAGGRDTQYF.

The rearrangement uses TRBV13 and TRBJ2-7; 7 bases agree with TRBD1. The CDR3 consists of 13 residues. J lost 6 bases, V lost 0 bases, and 2 bases had no gene match. Germline values: CDR1 PRHDT, CDR2 FYEKMQ (reference sequence). CDR3 coding DNA: TGTGCCAGCAGCTTAGGCGCAGGGGGCGAGCAGTACTTC. This translates into CASSLGAGGEQYF.

A single count supports this clone. V usage is TRBV5-1 and J usage is TRBJ1-2; tentatively, D is TRBD1 (5 bases). The length of the CDR3 is 16 residues. Germline V gene data show CDR1 as SGHRS and CDR2 as YFSETQ. Between the trimmed V and J ends, which lost 0 bases and 8 bases, there was a span of 20 bases. The CDR3 DNA reads as TGCGCCAGCAGCTTGGAGGTTCAGGGCTTAAGAGGCGGCTACACCTTC. Amino acid sequence: CASSLEVQGLRGGYTF. Drawing the rest from reference TRBV5-1 and TRBJ1-2, the complete variable domain is KAGVTQTPRYLIKTRGQQVTLSCSPISGHRSVSWYQQTPGQGLQFLFEYFSETQRNKGNFPGRFSGRQFSNSRSEMNVSTLELGDSALYLCASSLEVQGLRGGYTFGSGTRLTVV.

A word on this clone: The likely explanation is a read error, given a far larger clone one base away. The chain carries TRBV27 and TRBJ2-7, with D perhaps matching TRBD1 (5 bases). The CDR3 covers 12 residues. The germline gives CDR1 MNHEY, CDR2 SMNVEV (reference sequence). V lost 4 bases and J lost 3, with 7 bases in between. CDR3 protein: CASSSQGYEQYF. DNA of the CDR3: TGTGCCAGCAGTTCCCAGGGCTACGAGCAGTACTTC.

This chain links TRBV3-1 (or the pseudogene TRBV3-2) with TRBJ2-7; D is perhaps TRBD2 (6 bases). V lost 4 bases and J lost 5, with 18 bases in between. Germline V lookup: CDR1 LGHDT, CDR2 YNNKEL (reference sequence). The length of the CDR3 is 15 residues. Written as DNA, the CDR3 is TGTGCCAGCAGCCGGTCCGGGGACTTAGGGGACGAGCAGTACTTC. As protein: CASSRSGDLGDEQYF.

The rearrangement joins TRBV6-2 or TRBV6-3 to TRBJ2-7; tentatively, D is TRBD2 (5 bases). Germline CDR1 MNHEY, CDR2 SVGEGT. Trimming removed 0 bases at V and 0 bases at J, with 6 bases between. The CDR3 extends over 14 amino acids. CDR3 residues: CASSYSADSYEQYF. The DNA for the CDR3 is TGTGCCAGCAGTTACTCAGCGGACTCCTACGAGCAGTACTTC.

The chain employs TRBV23-1 and TRBJ1-3; 9 bases line up with TRBD1. TRBV23-1 is an ORF, and what it does is uncertain. The CDR3 consists of 16 residues. The trim removed 2 bases at V and 4 bases at J, leaving 6 bases unmatched. The CDR3 reads CASSQTPGQGGNTIYF. In DNA, the CDR3 is TGCGCCAGCAGTCAAACACCGGGACAGGGAGGAAACACCATATATTTT.

The V call is TRBV30, the J call TRBJ1-1; D call uncertain. Trimming cost V 5 bases and J 1 base, with 11 bases left between them. Germline-derived CDR1 and CDR2 are GTSNPN and SVGIG (reference sequence). The CDR3 contains 13 residues. Written as DNA, the CDR3 is TGTGCCTGGGTCGGGGTTAGGAACACTGAAGCTTTCTTT. Its protein is CAWVGVRNTEAFF.

The chain couples TRBV5-5 to TRBJ1-6, with 9 nucleotides matching TRBD1. The germline gives CDR1 SGHKS, CDR2 YYEKEE (reference sequence). This CDR3 contains 14 residues. V shed 4 bases, J shed 10 bases, and the junction held 6 bases outside the gene matches. CDR3 sequence: CASSQGQGNSPLHF. CDR3 in DNA: TGTGCCAGCAGCCAAGGACAGGGGAACTCACCCCTCCACTTT.

The chain combines TRBV5-1 with TRBJ1-1; unclear D gene. The CDR3 has 14 amino acids. The V end lost 0 bases, the J end lost 3 bases, and 9 bases lay between the germline ends. The germline V gene encodes CDR1 SGHRS and CDR2 YFSETQ. This CDR3 is CASSLAHGDTEAFF. The CDR3 coding sequence is TGCGCCAGCAGCTTGGCCCACGGAGACACTGAAGCTTTCTTT.

The chain is built from TRBV5-6 and TRBJ1-2, with a tentative D call TRBD1 (5 bases). Germline V CDR1 and CDR2: SGHDT, YYEEEE. The ends were cut back, 6 bases at V and 4 bases at J, with 10 bases in the middle. The CDR3 runs 12 residues. CDR3 DNA sequence: TGTGCCAGCAACGACAGATTCTATGGCTACACCTTC. The encoded protein is CASNDRFYGYTF.

This chain connects TRBV27 to TRBJ1-1; D is unclear. The V end was cut by 1 base, the J end by 4 bases, with 13 bases between. The CDR3 has 15 residues. CDR1 is MNHEY and CDR2 is SMNVEV in the germline V gene (reference sequence). CDR3 nucleotides: TGTGCCAGCAGTTTATTTAGTTCGGGTTTCACTGAAGCTTTCTTT. This encodes CASSLFSSGFTEAFF.

About this clone: A much larger clone is a single base away; this may be a read error. The chain uses TRBV5-1 and TRBJ1-1; tentatively, D is TRBD1 (5 bases). CDR1 and CDR2 (germline): SGHRS, YFSETQ. V shed 4 bases and J shed 1 base, with 8 bases lying between them. The CDR3 covers 13 residues. The CDR3 coding sequence is TGCGCCAGCAGCCGAGGACAGAACACTGAAGCTTTCTTT. Translation gives CASSRGQNTEAFF.

The V gene is TRBV4-1, the J gene TRBJ2-4; D gene uncertain. The V and J ends lost 1 base and 5 bases respectively, with 9 bases between them. Germline CDR1 reads MGHRA; CDR2 reads YSYEKL. This CDR3 is 14 amino acids long. CDR3: CASSQGEAENIQYF. The CDR3 nucleotides read TGCGCCAGCAGCCAAGGAGAGGCGGAAAACATTCAGTACTTC.